One sample yielded the 6 T cell receptor beta chains listed below, sequenced in a study of T cells after yellow fever vaccination. TCRdb re-analysed the 5' RACE reads in MiXCR, keeping a single row per CDR3 protein. The sample carries 250,000 to 350,000 distinct CDR3 sequences, around 6.8% recorded once. The material was PBMCs, obtained around 45 days after the first yellow fever vaccination. The receptors derive from a man younger than 35 who received the YFV17D yellow fever vaccine.

This clonotype was seen a handful of times. J is TRBJ2-7 and V is TRBV20-1; 11 bases are shared with TRBD2. Trimming removed 3 bases from V and 3 bases from J; junction bases left unmatched: 7. Per germline, CDR1 DFQATT and CDR2 SNEGSKA (reference sequence). The CDR3 is made up of 15 amino acids. CDR3 amino acids: CSARSTSGDYYEQYF. In DNA form, the CDR3 reads TGCAGTGCTAGGTCGACTAGCGGGGACTACTACGAGCAGTACTTC.

This clonotype has a handful of counts. V usage is TRBV4-1 and J usage is TRBJ1-2, with TRBD1 as a possible D gene (6 bases). This CDR3 comprises 13 residues. The germline V and J ends were trimmed by 3 bases and 8 bases, with 13 bases remaining between them. The germline gives CDR1 MGHRA, CDR2 YSYEKL. CDR3 in DNA: TGCGCCAGCAGCCAGGCAGGGGCGGACGGCTACACCTTC. It yields the protein CASSQAGADGYTF.

The chain combines TRBV4-3 with TRBJ1-1; 9 bases are shared with TRBD1. J lost 5 bases, V lost 1 base, and 8 bases had no gene match. In germline, CDR1 is LGHNA, CDR2 YSLEER. This CDR3 is 16 amino acids long. As DNA, the CDR3 is TGCGCCAGCAGCCAAGGGGACAGGGTTTTTTGGACTGAAGCTTTCTTT. Its translation is CASSQGDRVFWTEAFF.

In this sample, this clonotype turned up a few times. The chain couples TRBV28 to TRBJ2-7, with 13 positions matching TRBD2. The V segment lost 5 bases and the J segment 2 bases; nucleotides outside the gene matches: 6. In germline, CDR1 is MDHEN, CDR2 SYDVKM. The CDR3 is 16 residues long. CDR3 residues: CASSGTSGGAPYEQYV. CDR3 nucleotide sequence: TGTGCCAGCAGTGGAACTAGCGGGGGGGCCCCCTACGAGCAGTACGTC.

This clonotype was picked up a small number of times. J is TRBJ2-3 and V is TRBV20-1, with a possible D match to TRBD1 (5 bases). The germline V gene has CDR1 DFQATT and CDR2 SNEGSKA (reference sequence). Trimming left V 0 bases short and J 2 bases short, with 15 bases between. This CDR3 contains 16 residues. CDR3 sequence: CSARDDGASNTDTQYF. The CDR3 nucleotides are TGCAGTGCTAGAGACGATGGGGCTTCAAACACAGATACGCAGTATTTT.

This clonotype appeared many times. This rearrangement joins TRBV5-1 to TRBJ2-5; D gene uncertain. The germline V gene has CDR1 SGHRS and CDR2 YFSETQ. This CDR3 comprises 15 residues. V lost 0 bases and J 4 bases, leaving 13 bases between the germline ends. The CDR3 bases are TGCGCCAGCAGCTTGGAGATCGGGCCGGGAGAGACCCAGTACTTC. This encodes CASSLEIGPGETQYF.